This T cell receptor (beta chain) was observed in a study of early T cells in non-severe SARS-CoV-2 infection (dated by TCRdb to the early 2020s). For the study in its entirety: Bulk RNA from unsorted whole blood was used for TCR sequencing, so alpha and beta chains could not be paired. Broad study findings and their caveats: VDJdb matching was skewed toward anti-spike CD8 responses and likely underestimated virus-specific expansions by missing private and CD4 specificities.

Set within a cohort of healthcare workers in London, UK, this nested case-control study involved weekly PCR testing of nasopharyngeal swabs along with blood sampling. Healthcare workers were recruited between 23 and 31 March 2020, during the week of the UK lockdown, and were followed weekly for up to roughly 15 weeks. This clonotype was counted ten times or more. Its target antigen remains unknown. No quality values exist for individual bases; no much larger clone is one base distant. The library relied on 5' RACE. Instrument on record: NextSeq 500. In the TCR library protocol, unique molecular identifiers were attached to individual cDNA molecules to correct for PCR bias and sequencing error. TCR alpha and beta chains were both sequenced, and the abundances of alpha and beta sequences in each sample were closely correlated with each other. The study's own analysis went as follows. Decombinator V4 was used to perform V gene, J gene and CDR3 annotation of TCR sequences. TCRs were defined as expanded if a significant change between any two time points was detected under a Poisson model with p below 0.0001. TCR abundances were normalised to the total number of TCRs sequenced in each sample and reported as counts per million. MAIT TCRs were defined by TRAV1-2 paired with TRAJ12, TRAJ20 or TRAJ33, and iNKT TCRs by TRAV10 paired with TRAJ18. A search of VDJdb, accessed on 1 November 2021, was run for TCRs annotated to CMV, EBV and SARS-CoV-2, with TCRs annotated for multiple antigens excluded. In TCRdb, the public reads were trimmed at Q25 with fastp and aligned with MiXCR, with productive beta chains retained. Every CDR3 protein is listed once, alongside the most common genes and DNA of its rows. TCRdb's processing, not the study's, gives the V and J calls here. The sample records around 50,000 distinct CDR3 sequences, over 9.5% of which are singletons. The ten largest clones add up to 9.1% of the sample.

CDR1 DFQATT and CDR2 SNEGSKA were looked up in the germline V gene (reference sequence). The CDR3 starts with the cysteine, ends with the phenylalanine, and has 18 residues. Of the read, only the CDR3 DNA is kept; its 54 bases are in frame from base 1. The V end loses 4 bases and the J end loses 1 base, and a stretch of 25 bases separates them. Sequences were obtained from whole blood. This clonotype originated in an adult who was a healthcare worker with PCR-confirmed SARS-CoV-2 infection or an uninfected control (not recorded which). The chain couples TRBV20-1 to TRBJ1-2; TRBD1 might be the D gene, on 5 matching bases. CDR3 reads: CSAITGPRPPRGNYGYTF. The nucleotide sequence reads as follows: TGCAGTGCTATCACTGGGCCGAGACCTCCGAGGGGTAACTATGGCTACACCTTC.